The entry below describes one TCR beta chain. Measured with immunoSEQ multiplex PCR; TCRdb has only the in-frame clones, and not every one. Of around 130,000 clones listed, roughly nine tenths were seen once; the top ten hold around 3%. The data originate from a study of T cell responses to AZD1222 COVID-19 vaccine. Whether given at about 4 or about 12 weeks, second doses were pooled. V lost 1 base and J 11 bases, leaving 11 bases between the germline ends. From germline, CDR1 is MNHEY and CDR2 SMNVEV (reference sequence). The CDR3 has 12 residues. This specimen was peripheral blood, taken 28 days after the second AZD1222 dose. The rearrangement links TRBV27 to TRBJ1-1; weak D call: TRBD1 (6 bases). This TCR derives from an adult who received the AZD1222 COVID-19 vaccine. The CDR3 loop reads CASSLWGGPAFF. CDR3 nucleotide sequence: TGTGCCAGCAGTTTATGGGGGGGCCCGGCTTTCTTT.